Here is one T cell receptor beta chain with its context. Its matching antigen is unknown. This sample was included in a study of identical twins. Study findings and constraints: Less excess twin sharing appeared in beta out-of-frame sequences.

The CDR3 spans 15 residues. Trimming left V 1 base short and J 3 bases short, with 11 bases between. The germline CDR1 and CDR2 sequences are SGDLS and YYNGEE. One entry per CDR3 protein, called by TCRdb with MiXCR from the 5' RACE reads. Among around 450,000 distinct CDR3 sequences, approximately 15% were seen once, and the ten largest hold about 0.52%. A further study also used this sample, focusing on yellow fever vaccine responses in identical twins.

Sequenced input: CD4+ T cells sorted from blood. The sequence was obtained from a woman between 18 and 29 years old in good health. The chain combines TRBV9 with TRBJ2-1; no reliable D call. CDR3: CASSVSLVGYNEQFF. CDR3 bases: TGTGCCAGCAGCGTAAGTCTAGTCGGCTACAATGAGCAGTTCTTC.